This T cell receptor (beta chain) is drawn from a study of low-dose radiotherapy and immunotherapy resistance in tumors (dated by TCRdb to between 2021 and 2024). Background for the entire study: In Cohort 1, each fraction delivered 0.5 Gy every 2 weeks, and the prescribed total PTV dose was 6.5 Gy. Cohort 2 received 1 Gy per fraction every two weeks, with a total of 13 Gy over 26 weeks. Patients were given nivolumab as a 240 mg flat dose every two weeks and ipilimumab at 1 mg/kg every six weeks, with both drugs delivered intravenously. Every two weeks, patients got intravenous cyclophosphamide at 200 mg/m2, given one day ahead of each radiation and immunotherapy administration. Starting on cycle 1 day 1, patients took 300 mg of aspirin by mouth once daily for four cycles. The trial did not randomize participants into treatment groups. The translational analysis covered eight patients: three from the first dose cohort and the first five from the second dose cohort.

The time point label, read with the paper, signifies: before trial treatment. The donors took part in RACIN, a single-arm, phase I, dose-escalation trial that combined nivolumab, ipilimumab, aspirin, low-dose cyclophosphamide and low-dose radiotherapy. Eligible patients had advanced, TIL-negative solid tumors. At least ten counts were recorded for this clonotype. Which antigen it targets is not known. No base quality values were provided; no much bigger clone lies one nucleotide off. To make first-strand cDNA, Superscript III was used along with a set of TRAV- and TRBV-specific primers so that both the TCRalpha and TCRbeta chains were covered. TCRs were amplified with Phusion for 15 to 20 PCR cycles, with a constant-region primer paired with the adapter attached to the V primers. Amplification of the isolated mRNA was done with the MessageAmp II aRNA Amplification Kit, which involved a roughly 15-hour in vitro transcription at 37 degrees C. mRNA for TCR sequencing was isolated with the Dynabeads mRNA DIRECT Purification Kit. Indexed Illumina adapters were added in a second Phusion PCR of approximately 27 cycles, after which AMPure XP beads were used to purify the products. TCRalpha and TCRbeta libraries were deep-sequenced on an Illumina MiniSeq instrument. The original pipeline was this. Using custom Perl scripts, TCR sequences that encoded the same protein were pooled, out-of-frame sequences were dropped, and the abundance of each clonotype was calculated. The analysis excluded TCR sequences that were supported by just one read. Among the metrics used to describe the repertoires were Shannon entropy, Gini index, clonality, richness, and the frequency of TCRs shared between repertoires. The public sequencing data were trimmed at Q25 with fastp and processed into clonotypes with MiXCR by TCRdb, which kept only in-frame beta chains. Rows merge per CDR3 protein into single entries with the most common DNA and genes. The V and J calls were not made by the authors but by TCRdb's processing. Recorded for this sample are 80,000 to 95,000 distinct CDR3 sequences; more than 7.5% of them occurred a single time. The ten top clones hold roughly 1% of the sample.

CDR1 MGHDK and CDR2 SYGVNS are derived from the germline V gene. The CDR3 starts with the cysteine, ends with the phenylalanine, and has 14 residues. This entry keeps only the CDR3 DNA: 42 bases, framed from base 1. V was cut back by 3 bases and J by 4 bases, leaving a gap of 10 bases between them. This sequence originates from a male donor with prostate cancer. Sequences were derived from PBMCs, sampled before treatment. The chain was built from TRBV25-1 and TRBJ1-5, with no reliable assignment of the D segment. The sequence in DNA is TGTGCCAGCAGTGAGTACGGCCAAAATCAGCCCCAGCATTTT. Translation gives CASSEYGQNQPQHF.